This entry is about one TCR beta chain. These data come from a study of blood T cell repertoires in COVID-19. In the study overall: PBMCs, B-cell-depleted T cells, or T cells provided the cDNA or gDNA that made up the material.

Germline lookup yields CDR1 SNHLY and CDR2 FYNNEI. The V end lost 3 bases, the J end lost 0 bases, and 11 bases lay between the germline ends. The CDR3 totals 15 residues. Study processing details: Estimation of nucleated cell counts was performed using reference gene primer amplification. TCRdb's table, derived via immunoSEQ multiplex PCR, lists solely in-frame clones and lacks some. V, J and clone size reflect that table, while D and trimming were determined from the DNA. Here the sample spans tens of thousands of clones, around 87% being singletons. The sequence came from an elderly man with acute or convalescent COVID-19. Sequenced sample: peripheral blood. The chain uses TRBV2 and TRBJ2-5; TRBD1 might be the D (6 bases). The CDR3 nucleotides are TGTGCCAGCAGTGAGGCAGGGGCCTACCAAGAGACCCAGTACTTC. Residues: CASSEAGAYQETQYF. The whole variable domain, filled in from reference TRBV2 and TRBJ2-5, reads EPEVTQTPSHQVTQMGQEVILRCVPISNHLYFYWYRQILGQKVEFLVSFYNNEISEKSEIFDDQFSVERPDGSNFTLKIRSTKLEDSAMYFCASSEAGAYQETQYFGPGTRLLVL.